The rows below give T cell receptor beta chains drawn from one sample of a study of shared clonotypes between healthy human individuals. This table comes from immunoSEQ multiplex PCR, and its TCRdb copy is limited to in-frame clones, with some not included. The sample lists 80,000 to 100,000 clones, 60% to 75% occurring once. The sequencing input was memory CD8+ T cells sorted from blood. The receptors were sampled from a man under 40 in good health. The CDR3 runs from the conserved cysteine through the conserved F or W. D genes are given only for firm matches. Only part of the rows carry a size: once, few, many, or a class if the clone is expanded.

length: 12
J: TRBJ1-5
size: few
V: TRBV4-3
D: .
DNA: TGCGCCAGCAGCACGGTAAATCAGCCCCAGCATTTT
CDR3: CASSTVNQPQHF

length: 10
J: TRBJ2-1
size: .
V: TRBV27
D: .
DNA: TGTGCGGGACAACCCAATGAGCAGTTCTTC
CDR3: CAGQPNEQFF

length: 14
J: TRBJ1-4
size: .
V: TRBV5-4
D: .
DNA: TGTGCCAGCAGCTTTGGGCAGCCGGATGAAAAACTGTTTTTT
CDR3: CASSFGQPDEKLFF

length: 14
J: TRBJ2-7
size: .
V: TRBV27
D: TRBD1
DNA: TGTGCCAGCAGTTCCGGGACAGGGTTTTACGAGCAGTACTTC
CDR3: CASSSGTGFYEQYF

length: 14
J: TRBJ2-5
size: .
V: TRBV28
D: TRBD2
DNA: TGTGTCACGCTAGCGGGAGTTTCTAAAGAGACCCAGTACTTC
CDR3: CVTLAGVSKETQYF

length: 15
J: TRBJ2-7
size: medium-sized
V: TRBV9
D: .
DNA: TGTGCCAGCAGCGTATACCCGGGAGTAAGCTACGAGCAGTACTTC
CDR3: CASSVYPGVSYEQYF

length: 13
J: TRBJ2-1
size: many
V: TRBV10-1
D: .
DNA: TGCGCCAGCTCCCTAGGGGGGAGCAATGAGCAGTTCTTC
CDR3: CASSLGGSNEQFF

length: 11
J: TRBJ2-3
size: .
V: TRBV5-4
D: .
DNA: TGTGCCAGCAGCTTAGGCCTAACGCAGTATTTT
CDR3: CASSLGLTQYF

length: 16
J: TRBJ2-3
size: .
V: TRBV7-2
D: TRBD2
DNA: TGTGCCAGCAGCTTAGGTGCTAGCGGGAACACAGATACGCAGTATTTT
CDR3: CASSLGASGNTDTQYF

length: 11
J: TRBJ2-7
size: .
V: TRBV20-1
D: TRBD1
DNA: TGCAGTGCTACTATAATGGGGACAGAATACTTC
CDR3: CSATIMGTEYF

length: 13
J: TRBJ2-1
size: few
V: TRBV7-8
D: .
DNA: TGTGCCAGCAGTTCTACAGCTTACAATGAGCAGTTCTTC
CDR3: CASSSTAYNEQFF

length: 14
J: TRBJ2-1
size: once
V: TRBV19
D: .
DNA: TGTGCCAGTAGTGCACCGGGCCCTATCAATGAGCAGTTCTTC
CDR3: CASSAPGPINEQFF

length: 15
J: TRBJ2-3
size: .
V: TRBV7-2
D: .
DNA: TGTGCCAGCAGCTTAATGAGCGGGAGCACAGATACGCAGTATTTT
CDR3: CASSLMSGSTDTQYF

length: 14
J: TRBJ2-7
size: once
V: TRBV9
D: TRBD2
DNA: TGTGCCAGCAGCGTAGGGGGACTAGGCTACGAGCAGTACTTC
CDR3: CASSVGGLGYEQYF